A selection of T cell receptor beta chains follows, all from one sample in a study of blood T cell repertoires in COVID-19. Assay: immunoSEQ multiplex PCR; the TCRdb copy retains only in-frame clones and omits some. Altogether about 320,000 clones are present, about nine tenths being singletons, with the ten largest covering around 4.8%. Sequenced: PBMCs or T cells enriched from blood (not recorded which). The origin of the receptors is a man in his 60s who had recovered from COVID-19. The CDR3 runs from the conserved cysteine through the conserved F or W. Each record gives: clone size, D gene, J gene, V gene, CDR3 DNA, CDR3 protein. D genes are given only for firm matches. Expanded clones are given a class, and other clones once, few, many or no size at all.

>once|.|TRBJ1-3|TRBV28
TGTGCCAGCAGTTTCCTACAGGGTTTTGGAAACACCATATATTTT
CASSFLQGFGNTIYF
>.|TRBD1|TRBJ1-4|TRBV7-9
TGTGCCAGCAGCTTGGGACAGGGAAATGAAAAACTGTTTTTT
CASSLGQGNEKLFF
>once|TRBD1|TRBJ1-2|TRBV24-1
TGTGCCACCAGTGACCCCCGGACAGGGGAAGTCTATGGCTACACCTTC
CATSDPRTGEVYGYTF
>medium-sized|.|TRBJ1-2|TRBV5-6
TGTGCCAGCAGCTGGACAGAAGACCACTATGGCTACACCTTC
CASSWTEDHYGYTF
>.|TRBD1|TRBJ2-2|TRBV19
TGTGCCAGTAGTGTCGACAGGGGACGTTTACATGGCGGGGAGCTGTTTTTT
CASSVDRGRLHGGELFF
>.|TRBD1|TRBJ2-7|TRBV27
TGTGCCAGCAGTTTTGGGCCAGGGACAGGGAAAAGGCAGTACTTC
CASSFGPGTGKRQYF
>.|TRBD2|TRBJ2-2|TRBV5-1
TGCGCCAGCAGCTTGGCGGGAGGAAACACCGGGGAGCTGTTTTTT
CASSLAGGNTGELFF
>.|.|TRBJ1-4|TRBV5-1
TGCGCCAGCAGCGTTCAGGGCGGTAATGAAAAACTGTTTTTT
CASSVQGGNEKLFF
>.|.|TRBJ1-1|TRBV7-9
TGTGCCAGCAGCTCGGGGGGGTTTAGGTACACTGAAGCTTTCTTT
CASSSGGFRYTEAFF
>.|.|TRBJ2-6|TRBV10-3
TGTGCCATCAGTGAGGGACAGCCGTACTCTGGGGCCAACGTCCTGACTTTC
CAISEGQPYSGANVLTF
>.|TRBD1|TRBJ1-2|TRBV5-8
TGTGCCAGCAGCTTCATTGGGACAGGGTTCTCGGGGGGCTACACCTTC
CASSFIGTGFSGGYTF
>.|.|TRBJ2-5|TRBV14
TGTGCCAGCAGCCAAGACGGAGCGGGCCACTCGGAGACCCAGTACTTC
CASSQDGAGHSETQYF
>few|TRBD1|TRBJ1-1|TRBV6-5
TGTGCCAGCAGAATGGACAGGGTGGAAACTGAAGCTTTCTTT
CASRMDRVETEAFF
>once|.|TRBJ1-2|TRBV28
TGTGCCAGCAGCCCGACTAGGAGGTATGGCTACACCTTC
CASSPTRRYGYTF
>.|.|TRBJ1-6|TRBV9
TGTGCCAGCAGTCAACAGGGTTCCATGAGCTCCTATAATTCACCCCTCCACTTT
CASSQQGSMSSYNSPLHF
>once|.|TRBJ2-7|TRBV18
TGTGCCAGCCGAGGGGAGGTCTACGAGCAGTACTTC
CASRGEVYEQYF
>.|.|TRBJ1-5|TRBV13
TGTGCCAGCAGCTTAGGAGGGGGTCGCGATCAGCCCCAGCATTTT
CASSLGGGRDQPQHF
>.|TRBD1|TRBJ1-2|TRBV24-1
TGTGCCACCAGTGATCCGGGACAGGGACAAGGTGGCTACACCTTC
CATSDPGQGQGGYTF
>.|TRBD1|TRBJ2-2|TRBV2
TGTGCCAGCGCCTTGGGACAGGGAGGCACCGGGGAGCTGTTTTTT
CASALGQGGTGELFF
>.|TRBD2|TRBJ2-7|TRBV7-9
TGTGCCAGCAGCTTAGGACTAGCGGGAGTATCGCCCTCCTACGAGCAGTACTTC
CASSLGLAGVSPSYEQYF
>.|.|TRBJ1-3|TRBV13
TGTGCCAGCAGCCGGACACTTCACTCTGGAAACACCATATATTTT
CASSRTLHSGNTIYF
>.|.|TRBJ2-7|TRBV5-1
TGCGCCAGCAGCCAACCGACTGAGTCCTACGAGCAGTACTTC
CASSQPTESYEQYF
>.|.|TRBJ2-2|TRBV11-2
TGTGCCAGCAGCTTCAGTAGCGTCACCGGGGAGCTGTTTTTT
CASSFSSVTGELFF
>.|.|TRBJ1-1|TRBV30
TGTGCCTGGAGGAGATTGGCTGAGGCGAACACTGAAGCTTTCTTT
CAWRRLAEANTEAFF
>.|.|TRBJ2-7|TRBV24-1
TGTGCCACCAGTGGGGCGTACGAGCAGTACTTC
CATSGAYEQYF
>.|TRBD1|TRBJ2-2|TRBV28
TGTGCCAGCAGTTCGGGACAGGACCCCGGGGAGCTGTTTTTT
CASSSGQDPGELFF
>few|.|TRBJ2-7|TRBV19
TGTGCCAGTAGTCGCCGTAGCGGAAGGGACTACGAGCAGTACTTC
CASSRRSGRDYEQYF
>.|TRBD1|TRBJ2-7|TRBV5-4
TGTGCCAGCAGCCTGCCGGGACAGGTTCAGAAATACGAGCAGTACTTC
CASSLPGQVQKYEQYF
>.|.|TRBJ2-2|TRBV19
TGTGCCAGTAGTCTTATGGGCGACGGGGACACCGGGGAGCTGTTTTTT
CASSLMGDGDTGELFF
>.|.|TRBJ2-2|TRBV10-1
TGCGCCAGCAGTGACGATGGTCGAGCCACCGGGGAGCTGTTTTTT
CASSDDGRATGELFF
>.|TRBD2|TRBJ2-1|TRBV5-4
TGTGCCAGCAGCCCCCGGACTAGCGGGAAGTACAATGAGCAGTTCTTC
CASSPRTSGKYNEQFF
>.|.|TRBJ1-2|TRBV5-4
TGTGCCAGCAGCTTGATGGCAGCGGAGAGTTATGGCTACACCTTC
CASSLMAAESYGYTF
>.|TRBD1|TRBJ2-5|TRBV18
TGTGCCAGCTCGCGAGGACAGGGTCCAGAGACCCAGTACTTC
CASSRGQGPETQYF
>.|TRBD2|TRBJ2-4|TRBV19
TGTGCCAGTAGTATGTGGCTAGCGGGAGCACCTGGTAACATTCAGTACTTC
CASSMWLAGAPGNIQYF
>.|.|TRBJ1-3|TRBV6-5
TGTGCCAGCAGAAGCTACAGTGACTCTGGAAACACCATATATTTT
CASRSYSDSGNTIYF
>.|.|TRBJ2-7|TRBV7-2
TGTGCCAGCAGCCAGGGACGGAGGGTCTACGAGCAGTACTTC
CASSQGRRVYEQYF
>.|.|TRBJ2-7|TRBV5-1
TGCGCCAGCAGCTTGGGGGGGACAGCAGACACCCCCGCGGGGGAGCAGTACTTC
CASSLGGTADTPAGEQYF
>.|.|TRBJ2-3|TRBV28
TGTGCCAGCAGTGCTGGGTTTTCGGGGACAGATACGCAGTATTTT
CASSAGFSGTDTQYF
>.|TRBD1|TRBJ2-2|TRBV5-5
TGTGCCAGCAGAGTGGACAGGGTGCCCGGGGAGCTGTTTTTT
CASRVDRVPGELFF
>.|TRBD1|TRBJ2-7|TRBV29-1
TGCAGCGTTGGTATGACAGGGGACGAGCAGTACTTC
CSVGMTGDEQYF
>.|.|TRBJ2-7|TRBV7-3
TGTGCCAGCACTCCATCAACAGGCCAGGCTTACGAGCAGTACTTC
CASTPSTGQAYEQYF
>once|.|TRBJ2-2|TRBV19
TGTGCACCATTTTCCGGGGGGCCTTCTTACACCGGGGAGCTGTTTTTT
CAPFSGGPSYTGELFF
>once|.|TRBJ2-5|TRBV7-9
TGTGCCAGCAGCATCCTAGCGTTCGAGACCCAGTACTTC
CASSILAFETQYF
>.|.|TRBJ2-2|TRBV4-1
TGCGCCAGCAGCCAAGGGGCGTCGCTGGGCACCGGGGAGCTGTTTTTT
CASSQGASLGTGELFF
>.|.|TRBJ1-6|TRBV28
TGTGCCAGCAGTTTAAACCAGCGTAATTCACCCCTCCACTTT
CASSLNQRNSPLHF
>.|TRBD1|TRBJ1-1|TRBV19
TGTGCCAGTAGTAGGACAGGGGGCAACACTGAAGCTTTCTTT
CASSRTGGNTEAFF
>.|TRBD1|TRBJ1-4|TRBV19
TGTGCCAGTAGGAACCAGGGGGCAACTAATGAAAAACTGTTTTTT
CASRNQGATNEKLFF
>.|TRBD1|TRBJ1-1|TRBV30
TGTGCCTGGAGTGGGGACAGGATGAACACTGAAGCTTTCTTT
CAWSGDRMNTEAFF
>.|TRBD1|TRBJ1-1|TRBV5-1
TGCGCCAGCAGTCCCGGGACAGGGGAAACTGAAGCTTTCTTT
CASSPGTGETEAFF
>.|.|TRBJ2-7|TRBV28
TGTGCCAGCAGCCTGGCGTCCAGACAGGCATCCTACGAGCAGTACTTC
CASSLASRQASYEQYF
>.|TRBD1|TRBJ1-5|TRBV6-5
TGTGCCAGCAGAACAGGGGGCGCGGATCAGCCCCAGCATTTT
CASRTGGADQPQHF
>.|.|TRBJ2-7|TRBV21-1
TGTGCCAGCAGCAAACCAGGGACTAGCGGGACCCATTATTCTTACGAGCAGTACTTC
CASSKPGTSGTHYSYEQYF
>.|TRBD2|TRBJ2-3|TRBV2
TGTGCCAGCAACGAAGGGGGTAGTGGACTAGCGGATCCTTCCAGCACAGATACGCAGTATTTT
CASNEGGSGLADPSSTDTQYF
>once|.|TRBJ1-3|TRBV7-9
TGTGCCAGCAGCCCCGGGACCCCGGGAGGCTCTGGAAACACCATATATTTT
CASSPGTPGGSGNTIYF
>.|TRBD2|TRBJ2-7|TRBV20-1
TGCAGTGCTAGTCCCTGGGCGGGACTAGCGGGCCTTTCCCACGAGCAGTACTTC
CSASPWAGLAGLSHEQYF
>.|.|TRBJ2-1|TRBV14
TGTGCCAGCAGCCAAGGGGGGCCAAGCTCCTACAATGAGCAGTTCTTC
CASSQGGPSSYNEQFF
>.|TRBD2|TRBJ2-1|TRBV7-2
TGTGCCAGCAGCCAATTGTCCGGGACTAGTATAGGCAATGAGCAGTTCTTC
CASSQLSGTSIGNEQFF